The 25 T cell receptor beta chains below come from one sample, sequenced in a study of patients and donors after allogeneic stem cell transplantation. TCRdb itself ran the RT-PCR reads through MiXCR, one entry per CDR3 protein. Among 400,000 to 450,000 distinct CDR3 sequences, 16% were seen once, and the ten largest hold less than 9.5%. Sequenced sample: blood, either unsorted or a sorted T cell fraction (not recorded which). These TCRs come from a human donor who was either an allogeneic HSCT recipient or a stem cell or donor lymphocyte infusion donor (not recorded which). It is not recorded whose cells these are; they may come from a transplant donor.

The sample holds a few counts of this clonotype. This chain joins TRBV18 and TRBJ2-1, with TRBD1 as a possible D gene (6 bases). The CDR3 is 14 amino acids. V dropped 3 bases and J dropped 10 bases, with 16 bases sitting between them. Germline V gene lookup returns CDR1 KGHSH and CDR2 LQKENI. Here the CDR3 reads CASSPGQGINEQFF. The CDR3 coding sequence is TGTGCCAGCTCACCGGGGCAGGGGATTAACGAGCAGTTCTTC.

This clonotype was seen a handful of times. V usage is TRBV4-1 and J usage is TRBJ2-5, with D possibly TRBD2 on 6 matching bases. Germline CDR1 MGHRA, CDR2 YSYEKL. V lost 2 bases and J 1 base, leaving 8 bases between the germline ends. The CDR3 covers 14 residues. CDR3 sequence (DNA): TGCGCCAGCAGCCAACCGGGACTCCAAGAGACCCAGTACTTC. This codes for CASSQPGLQETQYF.

This clonotype was detected a few times. The V gene is TRBV4-1, the J gene TRBJ1-1; D is undetermined. The CDR3 consists of 13 residues. Germline CDR1 MGHRA, CDR2 YSYEKL. Deletions cut 3 bases from V and 4 bases from J, with 9 bases between. The CDR3 loop reads CASSHSGFTEAFF. The CDR3 DNA sequence: TGCGCCAGCAGCCACTCGGGGTTCACTGAAGCTTTCTTT.

The V and J genes are TRBV21-1 and TRBJ1-4. TRBV21-1 is assigned pseudogene status. The CDR3 runs to 15 residues. CDR3 sequence: CASSKGPTRGEKLFF. CDR3 nucleotides: TGTGCCAGCAGCAAAGGACCGACGCGGGGTGAAAAACTGTTTTTT.

The sample holds a few counts of this clonotype. The chain joins TRBV25-1 to TRBJ1-6, with D possibly matching TRBD1 (5 bases). V gave up 3 bases and J gave up 7 bases, with 7 bases separating them. The CDR3 sequence is 13 residues long. The germline V gene encodes CDR1 MGHDK and CDR2 SYGVNS. The CDR3 reads CASSEGRNSPLHF. As DNA, the CDR3 is TGTGCCAGCAGTGAGGGACGGAATTCACCCCTCCACTTT.

This clonotype was recorded a few times. The chain recombines TRBV27 with TRBJ1-5, with TRBD1 matching 7 bases. The CDR3 is 17 residues long. CDR1 and CDR2 from the germline V gene are MNHEY and SMNVEV (reference sequence). V gave up 6 bases and J gave up 0 bases; unmatched junction bases: 11. The CDR3 is CASRRQGGRNSNQPQHF. CDR3 DNA sequence: TGTGCCAGCAGGCGCCAAGGGGGCCGGAATAGCAATCAGCCCCAGCATTTT.

A few counts support this clonotype. The chain employs TRBV24-1 and TRBJ2-1; 11 bases line up with TRBD1. Germline trimming cut 1 base from V and 4 bases from J; bases unmatched to any gene: 5. The CDR3 spans 17 residues. Per the germline V gene, CDR1 is KGHDR and CDR2 is SFDVKD. The CDR3 loop is CATSDFRTGGLYNEQFF. The DNA for the CDR3 is TGTGCCACCAGTGATTTCCGGACAGGGGGCTTATACAATGAGCAGTTCTTC.

This clonotype has more than one count but fewer than ten. This chain uses TRBV5-6 with TRBJ2-7; TRBD1 matches at 12 bases. In germline, CDR1 is SGHDT, CDR2 YYEEEE. The CDR3 contains 15 residues. V gave up 1 base and J gave up 7 bases; unmatched junction bases: 6. DNA for the CDR3: TGTGCCAGCAGCTTGCCGGGACAGGGGGCGTGGGAGCAGTACTTC. It yields the protein CASSLPGQGAWEQYF.

Worth noting for this clonotype: At one boundary the junction diverges from the germline segment, which might be a read error. The V and J genes are TRBV3-1 and TRBJ2-7, with a possible D match to TRBD1 (6 bases). Germline lookup yields CDR1 LGHDT and CDR2 YNNKEL (reference sequence). The CDR3 spans 12 residues. DNA for the CDR3: TGTGCCAGCACCCAAGGGGGCTACGAGCAGTACTTC. Translation: CASTQGGYEQYF.

This clonotype was counted only a few times. The chain links TRBV20-1 to TRBJ1-6; no clear D gene. Trimming removed 3 bases at V and 10 bases at J, with 13 bases between. This CDR3 region has 13 residues. Per germline, CDR1 DFQATT and CDR2 SNEGSKA (reference sequence). The CDR3 spells CSARRSGESPLHF. In DNA form, the CDR3 reads TGCAGTGCTAGGAGGAGCGGGGAATCACCCCTCCACTTT.

This clonotype has just a few counts. This sequence joins TRBV20-1 and TRBJ2-1; possibly TRBD2 for D (5 bases). Trimming removed 1 base from V and 0 bases from J, with 13 bases in between. Germline CDR1 is DFQATT and CDR2 is SNEGSKA (reference sequence). This CDR3 spans 16 amino acids. DNA of the CDR3: TGCAGTGCTAGAGCCCTTTCGGGGAGCTCCTACAATGAGCAGTTCTTC. It encodes CSARALSGSSYNEQFF.

This clonotype was seen a handful of times. The J gene is TRBJ2-5, the V gene TRBV7-9; 10 bases agree with TRBD1. The length of the CDR3 is 15 residues. Unmatched junction bases numbered 9, after V lost 4 bases and J lost 7 bases. Germline V gene lookup returns CDR1 SEHNR and CDR2 FQNEAQ (reference sequence). CDR3 loop: CASSSGTGDKGTQYF. For the CDR3, the DNA is TGTGCCAGCAGCTCCGGGACAGGGGATAAGGGGACCCAGTACTTC.

This clonotype was observed at least ten times. V is TRBV24-1 and J is TRBJ2-1; D possibly corresponds to TRBD2 (5 bases). In germline, CDR1 is KGHDR, CDR2 SFDVKD. The germline V and J ends were trimmed by 7 bases and 0 bases, with 15 bases remaining between them. This CDR3 spans 16 amino acids. The CDR3 protein is CATRAAPGGSYNEQFF. The CDR3, as DNA: TGTGCCACCAGAGCTGCGCCAGGAGGCTCCTACAATGAGCAGTTCTTC.

The chain couples TRBV11-3 to TRBJ1-1; D might be TRBD1 (5 bases). This CDR3 is 17 amino acids long. V shed 5 bases and J shed 1 base, with 20 bases lying between them. CDR1 and CDR2 (germline): SGHNT, YENEEA. CDR3 bases: TGTGCCAGCAGCCCGGTCCGGGGGGGAAGAGGGAACACTGAAGCTTTCTTT. Its translation is CASSPVRGGRGNTEAFF.

This clonotype was seen many times. The chain joins TRBV12-3 or TRBV12-4 to TRBJ2-7, with 7 bases fitting TRBD2. Unmatched junction bases numbered 7, after V lost 6 bases and J lost 2 bases. CDR3 length: 14 amino acids. In DNA, the CDR3 is TGTGCCAGCAGCTTTGGTCTAGCGGCCTACGAGCAGTACTTC. This encodes CASSFGLAAYEQYF.

V usage is TRBV20-1 and J usage is TRBJ2-2; D gene unclear. The CDR3 is 15 amino acids. From germline, CDR1 is DFQATT and CDR2 SNEGSKA (reference sequence). Trimming took off 6 bases at V and 1 base at J, with 15 bases between the two ends. For the CDR3, the DNA is TGCAGTGCCGCCCTCAGATCCAGGAACACCGGGGAGCTGTTTTTT. As protein: CSAALRSRNTGELFF.

The rearrangement links TRBV4-1 to TRBJ2-7, with D possibly being TRBD1 (5 bases). Germline V gene sequence: CDR1 MGHRA, CDR2 YSYEKL. The ends were cut back, 1 base at V and 4 bases at J, with 11 bases in the middle. This CDR3 region has 14 residues. CDR3 protein: CASSQGERGYEQYF. The CDR3 DNA reads as TGCGCCAGCAGCCAAGGGGAAAGGGGATACGAGCAGTACTTC.

The V and J genes are TRBV20-1 and TRBJ2-5, with a possible D match to TRBD2 (7 bases). Trimming pared 0 bases from V and 4 bases from J, leaving 18 bases between. The CDR3 runs 16 residues. Per the germline V gene, CDR1 is DFQATT and CDR2 is SNEGSKA (reference sequence). CDR3 amino acids: CSARDLGGGSRETQYF. The CDR3 DNA is TGCAGTGCTAGAGATCTGGGAGGGGGATCCAGAGAGACCCAGTACTTC.

V and J are TRBV20-1 and TRBJ2-7; D gene ambiguous. The CDR3 runs to 12 residues. Trimming took off 1 base at V and 4 bases at J, with 8 bases between the two ends. The germline gives CDR1 DFQATT, CDR2 SNEGSKA (reference sequence). CDR3 amino acids: CSARAAVYEQYF. The CDR3 nucleotides read TGCAGTGCTAGAGCTGCGGTATACGAGCAGTACTTC.

The chain combines TRBV12-3 or TRBV12-4 with TRBJ1-4; D unclear. The CDR3 totals 12 residues. Trimming took 7 bases from V and 13 from J, leaving 16 bases between them. CDR3 loop: CASTPSGSVLFF. The DNA of the CDR3 is TGTGCCAGCACTCCCTCCGGAAGTGTACTGTTTTTT.

This clonotype was recorded at least ten times. The V gene is TRBV27, the J gene TRBJ2-7, with 11 bases matching TRBD2. Germline CDR1 is MNHEY and CDR2 is SMNVEV (reference sequence). This CDR3 has 14 residues. The ends lost 6 bases at V and 2 bases at J; junction bases unmatched: 3. The CDR3 DNA sequence: TGTGCCAGCAGCCTGGGACTAGCGGCCTACGAGCAGTACTTC. Translating it yields CASSLGLAAYEQYF.

J is TRBJ2-5 and V is TRBV7-8; tentatively, D is TRBD1 (6 bases). The germline gives CDR1 SGHVS, CDR2 FQNEAQ. This CDR3 region has 16 residues. Trimming took 5 bases from V and 0 from J, leaving 16 bases between them. CDR3 nucleotide sequence: TGTGCCAGCAGCGGAAGCCCGGGACACCACCAAGAGACCCAGTACTTC. Protein product: CASSGSPGHHQETQYF.

This clonotype was counted between two and nine times. The chain has TRBV30 and TRBJ2-3; D unresolved. CDR1 and CDR2 from the germline V gene are GTSNPN and SVGIG (reference sequence). There are 13 residues in the CDR3. The V end lost 0 bases, the J end lost 6 bases, and 10 bases lay between the germline ends. DNA of the CDR3: TGTGCCTGGAGTGTCCCAGTTCAGGATACGCAGTATTTT. Translation: CAWSVPVQDTQYF.

This clonotype was seen a few times. V is TRBV5-1 and J is TRBJ1-5, with D tentatively TRBD1 (6 bases). Germline CDR1 is SGHRS and CDR2 is YFSETQ. This CDR3 has 15 residues. V lost 0 bases, J lost 2 bases, and 9 bases lay in between. CDR3 nucleotide sequence: TGCGCCAGCAGCTTGGAGACAGGTCGCAATCAGCCCCAGCATTTT. As protein: CASSLETGRNQPQHF.

This clonotype has just a few counts. The chain employs TRBV25-1 and TRBJ1-1, with no clear D. The CDR3 length is 15 residues. Germline CDR1 MGHDK, CDR2 SYGVNS. Between the trimmed V and J ends, which lost 1 base and 0 bases, there was a span of 9 bases. In DNA form, the CDR3 reads TGTGCCAGCAGTGAATTACGCCCCGTGAACACTGAAGCTTTCTTT. Translated, it gives CASSELRPVNTEAFF.